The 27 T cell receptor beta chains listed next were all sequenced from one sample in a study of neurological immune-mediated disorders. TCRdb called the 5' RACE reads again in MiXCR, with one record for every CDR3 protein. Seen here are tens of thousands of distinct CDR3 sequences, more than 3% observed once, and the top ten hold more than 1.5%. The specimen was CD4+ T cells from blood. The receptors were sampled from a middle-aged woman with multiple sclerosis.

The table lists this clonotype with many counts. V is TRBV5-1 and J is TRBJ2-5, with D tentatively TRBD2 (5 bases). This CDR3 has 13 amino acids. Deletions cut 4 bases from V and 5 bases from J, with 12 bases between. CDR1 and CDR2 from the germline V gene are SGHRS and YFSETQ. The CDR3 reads CASSMFPGETQYF. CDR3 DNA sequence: TGCGCCAGCAGCATGTTCCCGGGGGAGACCCAGTACTTC.

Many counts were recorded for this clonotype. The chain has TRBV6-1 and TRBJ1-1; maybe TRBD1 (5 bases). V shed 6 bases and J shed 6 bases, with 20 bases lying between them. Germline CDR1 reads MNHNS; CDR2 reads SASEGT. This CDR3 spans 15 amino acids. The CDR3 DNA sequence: TGTGCCAGCAGCTTGGGGACGGCTCATTGGGCTGAAGCTTTCTTT. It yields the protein CASSLGTAHWAEAFF.

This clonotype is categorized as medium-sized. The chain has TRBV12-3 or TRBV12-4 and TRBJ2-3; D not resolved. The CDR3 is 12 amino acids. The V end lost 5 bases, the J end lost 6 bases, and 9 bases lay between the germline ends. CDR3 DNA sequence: TGTGCCAGCAGTCTTGGTCAGGATACGCAGTATTTT. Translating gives CASSLGQDTQYF.

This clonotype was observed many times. CDR3 in DNA: TGTGCCACCGGGACAGGGAAAGAGGAGCAGTACTTC. It codes for CATGTGKEEQYF. V usage is TRBV10-3 and J usage is TRBJ2-7, with 9 positions matching TRBD1. The CDR3 is made up of 12 amino acids. CDR1 and CDR2 from the germline V gene are ENHRY and SYGVKD. Germline trimming cut 10 bases from V and 7 bases from J; bases unmatched to any gene: 8.

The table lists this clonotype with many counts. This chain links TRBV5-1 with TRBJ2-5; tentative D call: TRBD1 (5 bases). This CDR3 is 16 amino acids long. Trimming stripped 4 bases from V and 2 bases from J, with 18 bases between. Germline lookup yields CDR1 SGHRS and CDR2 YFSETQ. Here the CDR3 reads CASSPLSRGLQETQYF. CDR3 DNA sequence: TGCGCCAGCAGCCCCTTGAGTAGGGGCCTTCAAGAGACCCAGTACTTC. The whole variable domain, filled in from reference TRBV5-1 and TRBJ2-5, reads KAGVTQTPRYLIKTRGQQVTLSCSPISGHRSVSWYQQTPGQGLQFLFEYFSETQRNKGNFPGRFSGRQFSNSRSEMNVSTLELGDSALYLCASSPLSRGLQETQYFGPGTRLLVL.

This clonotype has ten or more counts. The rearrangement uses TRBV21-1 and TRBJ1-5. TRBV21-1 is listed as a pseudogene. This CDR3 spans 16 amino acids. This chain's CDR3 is CASSKEVVVSNQPQHF. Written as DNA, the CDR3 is TGTGCCAGCAGCAAAGAGGTGGTTGTGAGCAATCAGCCCCAGCATTTT.

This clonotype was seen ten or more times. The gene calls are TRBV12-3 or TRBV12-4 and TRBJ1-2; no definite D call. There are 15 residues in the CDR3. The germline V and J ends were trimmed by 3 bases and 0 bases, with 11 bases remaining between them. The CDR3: CASSLRGQTNYGYTF. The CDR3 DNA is TGTGCCAGCAGTTTGAGAGGCCAAACTAACTATGGCTACACCTTC.

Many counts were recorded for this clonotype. CDR3 DNA sequence: TGTGCCAGCAGGAGCGGGGGGGCAGTAAATACGCAGTATTTT. Its translation is CASRSGGAVNTQYF. J is TRBJ2-3 and V is TRBV3-1; 10 bases match TRBD2. Per the germline V gene, CDR1 is LGHDT and CDR2 is YNNKEL (reference sequence). This CDR3 is 14 amino acids long. V lost 6 bases, J lost 7 bases, and 7 bases stayed unmatched.

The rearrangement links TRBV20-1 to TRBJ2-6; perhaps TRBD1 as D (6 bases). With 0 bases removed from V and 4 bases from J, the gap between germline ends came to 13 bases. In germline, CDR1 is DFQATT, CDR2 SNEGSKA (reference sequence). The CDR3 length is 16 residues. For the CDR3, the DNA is TGCAGTGCTAGAGAGGGCAGGGGAACCGGGGCCAACGTCCTGACTTTC. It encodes CSAREGRGTGANVLTF.

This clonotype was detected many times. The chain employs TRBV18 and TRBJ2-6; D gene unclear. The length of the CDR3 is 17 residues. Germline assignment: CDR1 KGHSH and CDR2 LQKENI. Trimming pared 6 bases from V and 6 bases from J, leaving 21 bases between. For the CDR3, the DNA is TGTGCCAGCTCGCGGACGTCCGATTCTTCTCCGGCCAACGTCCTGACTTTC. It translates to CASSRTSDSSPANVLTF.

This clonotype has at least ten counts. Here the CDR3 DNA reads TGCAGCGTAACAGGGGCTAATCAGCCCCAGCATTTT. Protein sequence: CSVTGANQPQHF. The chain employs TRBV20-1 and TRBJ1-5, with 7 bases matching TRBD1. The V gene's germline CDR1 is DFQATT and CDR2 SNEGSKA (reference sequence). The CDR3 is 12 amino acids.

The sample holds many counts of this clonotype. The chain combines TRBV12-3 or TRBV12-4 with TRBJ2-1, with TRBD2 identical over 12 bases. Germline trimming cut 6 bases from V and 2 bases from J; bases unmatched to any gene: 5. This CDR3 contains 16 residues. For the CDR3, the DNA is TGTGCCAGCAGGGCAGCTAGCGGGGGGGCCTACAATGAGCAGTTCTTC. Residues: CASRAASGGAYNEQFF.

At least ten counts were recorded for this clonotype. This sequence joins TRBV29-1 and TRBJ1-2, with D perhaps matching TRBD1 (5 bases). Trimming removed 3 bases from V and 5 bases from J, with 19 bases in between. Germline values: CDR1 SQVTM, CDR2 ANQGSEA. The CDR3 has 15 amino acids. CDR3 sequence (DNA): TGCAGCGTTGAGGTCCAGGGCACGCGGCTATATGGCTACACCTTC. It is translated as CSVEVQGTRLYGYTF.

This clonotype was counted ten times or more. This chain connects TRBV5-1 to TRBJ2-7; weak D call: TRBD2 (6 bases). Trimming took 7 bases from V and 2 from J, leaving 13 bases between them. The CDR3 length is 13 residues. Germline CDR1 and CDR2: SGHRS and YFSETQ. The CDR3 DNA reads TGCGCCAGCGCCGCGGGGAGGACCTACGAGCAGTACTTC. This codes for CASAAGRTYEQYF.

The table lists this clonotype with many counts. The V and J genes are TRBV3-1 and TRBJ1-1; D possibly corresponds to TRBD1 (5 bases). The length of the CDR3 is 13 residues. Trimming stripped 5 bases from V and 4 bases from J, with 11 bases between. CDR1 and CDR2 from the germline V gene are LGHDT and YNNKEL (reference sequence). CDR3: CASSTNGGTEAFF. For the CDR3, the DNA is TGTGCCAGCAGCACAAATGGGGGCACTGAAGCTTTCTTT.

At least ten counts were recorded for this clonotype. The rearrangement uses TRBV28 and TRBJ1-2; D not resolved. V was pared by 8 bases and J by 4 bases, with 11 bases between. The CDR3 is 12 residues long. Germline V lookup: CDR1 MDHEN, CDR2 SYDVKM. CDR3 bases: TGTGCCAGCTCACTTACGCCCTATGGCTACACCTTC. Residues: CASSLTPYGYTF.

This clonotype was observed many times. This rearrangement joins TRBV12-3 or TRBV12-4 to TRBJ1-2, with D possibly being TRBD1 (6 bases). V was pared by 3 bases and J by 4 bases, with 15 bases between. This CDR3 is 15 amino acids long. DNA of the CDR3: TGTGCCAGCAGTTTCAGGACAACAGGGTTCTATGGCTACACCTTC. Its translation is CASSFRTTGFYGYTF.

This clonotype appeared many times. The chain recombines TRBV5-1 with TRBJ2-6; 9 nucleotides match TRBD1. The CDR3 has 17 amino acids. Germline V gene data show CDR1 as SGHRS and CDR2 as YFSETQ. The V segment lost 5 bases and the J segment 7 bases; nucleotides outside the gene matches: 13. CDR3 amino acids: CASRAGTGFWRANVLTF. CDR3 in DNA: TGCGCCAGCAGGGCCGGGACAGGGTTCTGGAGAGCCAACGTCCTGACTTTC.

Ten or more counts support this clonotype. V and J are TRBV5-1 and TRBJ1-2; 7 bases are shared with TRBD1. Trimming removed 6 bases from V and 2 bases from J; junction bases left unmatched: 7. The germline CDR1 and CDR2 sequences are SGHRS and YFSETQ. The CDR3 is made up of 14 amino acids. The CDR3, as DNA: TGCGCCAGCACCAATCCGGGACAGAACTATGGCTACACCTTC. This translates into CASTNPGQNYGYTF.

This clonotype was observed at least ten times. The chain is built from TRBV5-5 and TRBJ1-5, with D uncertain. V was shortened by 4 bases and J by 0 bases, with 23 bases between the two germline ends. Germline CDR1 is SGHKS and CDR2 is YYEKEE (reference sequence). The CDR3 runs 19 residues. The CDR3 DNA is TGTGCCAGCAGCAAAGAATCCTCAGAGAGTCCATATAGCAATCAGCCCCAGCATTTT. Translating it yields CASSKESSESPYSNQPQHF. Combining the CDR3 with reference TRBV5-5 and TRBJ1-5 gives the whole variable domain DAGVTQSPTHLIKTRGQQVTLRCSPISGHKSVSWYQQVLGQGPQFIFQYYEKEERGRGNFPDRFSARQFPNYSSELNVNALLLGDSALYLCASSKESSESPYSNQPQHFGDGTRLSIL.

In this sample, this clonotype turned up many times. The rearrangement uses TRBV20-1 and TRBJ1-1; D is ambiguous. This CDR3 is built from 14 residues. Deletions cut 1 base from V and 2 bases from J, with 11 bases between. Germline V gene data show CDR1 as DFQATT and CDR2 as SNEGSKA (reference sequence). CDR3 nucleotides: TGCAGTGCTAGAGTCCCCCGACTTAACACTGAAGCTTTCTTT. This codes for CSARVPRLNTEAFF.

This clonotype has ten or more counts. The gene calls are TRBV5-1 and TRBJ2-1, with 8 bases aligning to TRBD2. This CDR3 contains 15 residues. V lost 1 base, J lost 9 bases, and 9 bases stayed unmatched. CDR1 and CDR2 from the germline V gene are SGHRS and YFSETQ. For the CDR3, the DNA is TGCGCCAGCAGCTTGACGACGGGGGGGCAAGGTGAGCAGTTCTTC. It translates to CASSLTTGGQGEQFF. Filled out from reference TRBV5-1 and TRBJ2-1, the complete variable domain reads KAGVTQTPRYLIKTRGQQVTLSCSPISGHRSVSWYQQTPGQGLQFLFEYFSETQRNKGNFPGRFSGRQFSNSRSEMNVSTLELGDSALYLCASSLTTGGQGEQFFGPGTRLTVL.

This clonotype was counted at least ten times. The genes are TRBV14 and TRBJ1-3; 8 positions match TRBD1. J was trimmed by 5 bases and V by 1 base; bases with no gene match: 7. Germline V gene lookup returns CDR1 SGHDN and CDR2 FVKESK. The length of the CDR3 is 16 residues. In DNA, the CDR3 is TGTGCCAGCAGCCAAGTCCCCGACAGGGGAAGAAACACCATATATTTT. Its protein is CASSQVPDRGRNTIYF.

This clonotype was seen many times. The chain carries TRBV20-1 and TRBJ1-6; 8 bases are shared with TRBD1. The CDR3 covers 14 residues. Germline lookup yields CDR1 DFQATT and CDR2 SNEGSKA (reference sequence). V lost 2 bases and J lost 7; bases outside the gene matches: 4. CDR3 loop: CSARQAGGNSPLHF. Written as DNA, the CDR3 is TGCAGTGCTAGACAAGCAGGGGGCAATTCACCCCTCCACTTT.

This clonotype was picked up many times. CDR3 DNA: TGTGCCAGCAGCGAAGCGGGGGGACAGAATGAAAAACTGTTTTTT. Translated: CASSEAGGQNEKLFF. J is TRBJ1-4 and V is TRBV12-3 or TRBV12-4, with 7 bases fitting TRBD1. The CDR3 extends over 15 amino acids. Unmatched junction bases numbered 9, after V lost 6 bases and J lost 5 bases.

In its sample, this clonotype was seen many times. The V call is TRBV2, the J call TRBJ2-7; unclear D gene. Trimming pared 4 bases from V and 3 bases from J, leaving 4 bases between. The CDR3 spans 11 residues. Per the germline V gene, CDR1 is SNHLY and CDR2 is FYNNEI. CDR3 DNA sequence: TGTGCCAGCAGTGTCTTCTACGAGCAGTACTTC. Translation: CASSVFYEQYF.

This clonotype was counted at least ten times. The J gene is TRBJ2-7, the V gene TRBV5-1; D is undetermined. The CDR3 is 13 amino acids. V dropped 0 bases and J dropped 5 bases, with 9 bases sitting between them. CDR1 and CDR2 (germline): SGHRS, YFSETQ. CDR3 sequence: CASSLASGNEQYF. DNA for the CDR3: TGCGCCAGCAGCTTGGCTTCGGGTAACGAGCAGTACTTC.